The 30 T cell receptor beta chains given below trace back to one sample, sequenced in a study of OX40 agonist ivuxolimab in advanced cancers. The repertoire was sequenced with immunoSEQ multiplex PCR; TCRdb's copy has only in-frame clones and lacks some. The sample holds 100,000 to 150,000 clones, more than 85% seen once. Here the sequenced sample was CD4+ or CD8+ T cells sorted from blood, taken in a trial of the OX40 agonist ivuxolimab. The receptors were sampled from an adult with an advanced solid tumor such as melanoma, head and neck, liver or kidney cancer.

The chain employs TRBV19 and TRBJ2-1; 7 positions match TRBD1. Germline V gene sequence: CDR1 LNHDA, CDR2 SQIVND (reference sequence). The V segment lost 6 bases and the J segment 9 bases; nucleotides outside the gene matches: 11. This CDR3 has 14 residues. The chain's CDR3 is CASSTGATVTEQFF. The CDR3 DNA follows: TGTGCCAGTAGCACAGGGGCGACAGTCACTGAGCAGTTCTTC. Combining the CDR3 with reference TRBV19 and TRBJ2-1 gives the whole variable domain DGGITQSPKYLFRKEGQNVTLSCEQNLNHDAMYWYRQDPGQGLRLIYYSQIVNDFQKGDIAEGYSVSREKKESFPLTVTSAQKNPTAFYLCASSTGATVTEQFFGPGTRLTVL.

This clone was seen once. This rearrangement joins TRBV6-6 to TRBJ1-4; 7 bases map to TRBD1. Germline assignment: CDR1 MNHNY and CDR2 SVGAGI (reference sequence). This CDR3 is 13 amino acids long. Trimming removed 6 bases from V and 6 bases from J; junction bases left unmatched: 4. The DNA for the CDR3 is TGTGCCAGCAGACGTGACAGGGATGAAAAACTGTTTTTT. Its translation: CASRRDRDEKLFF.

The V and J genes are TRBV5-1 and TRBJ1-6; D unclear. V lost 1 base and J lost 0, with 17 bases in between. CDR1 SGHRS and CDR2 YFSETQ come from the germline V gene. The CDR3 has 19 amino acids. CDR3 loop: CASSLPVGKGSSYNSPLHF. CDR3 bases: TGCGCCAGCAGCTTGCCGGTCGGGAAAGGGAGCTCCTATAATTCACCCCTCCACTTT.

The genes are TRBV5-1 and TRBJ2-3, with D hard to call. The CDR3 sequence is 14 residues long. Per germline, CDR1 SGHRS and CDR2 YFSETQ. Trimming took 2 bases from V and 0 from J, leaving 7 bases between them. CDR3 sequence reads: CASSFSDSTDTQYF. In DNA form, the CDR3 reads TGCGCCAGCAGCTTCTCTGACAGCACAGATACGCAGTATTTT.

The V call is TRBV2, the J call TRBJ1-1, with D hard to call. In germline, CDR1 is SNHLY, CDR2 FYNNEI. Trimming removed 8 bases from V and 8 bases from J, with 21 bases in between. The CDR3 sequence is 14 residues long. CDR3: CASRDYQAAMEAFF. The CDR3 DNA follows: TGTGCCAGCCGAGATTATCAGGCGGCGATGGAAGCTTTCTTT.

This rearrangement joins TRBV5-1 to TRBJ2-5; 13 bases match TRBD2. V lost 2 bases and J lost 7; bases outside the gene matches: 11. The CDR3 has 17 residues. In germline, CDR1 is SGHRS, CDR2 YFSETQ. The CDR3 loop reads CASSLGLAGAPGGTQYF. The CDR3 DNA is TGCGCCAGCAGCTTAGGACTAGCGGGAGCCCCCGGGGGGACCCAGTACTTC.

The J gene is TRBJ1-1, the V gene TRBV6-5; D ambiguous. This CDR3 region has 15 residues. Trimming removed 2 bases from V and 0 bases from J, with 10 bases in between. Germline V CDR1 and CDR2: MNHEY, SVGAGI. CDR3 DNA sequence: TGTGCCAGCAGTTACCCTCAGGATTTGAACACTGAAGCTTTCTTT. Protein sequence: CASSYPQDLNTEAFF.

The V gene is TRBV12-5, the J gene TRBJ2-1; 9 bases line up with TRBD1. J gave up 15 bases and V 5 bases, and 8 bases lay outside the gene matches. The CDR3 consists of 12 residues. Germline lookup yields CDR1 LGHNT and CDR2 FRNRAP. The CDR3 nucleotides are TGTGCTAGTGGTCCAACAGGGGGCCCGTTGTTCTTC. Protein: CASGPTGGPLFF.

A word on this clone: This sample also contains other DNA sequences that code for the same CDR3. The rearrangement joins TRBV18 to TRBJ2-1; no reliable D call. Germline V gene sequence: CDR1 KGHSH, CDR2 LQKENI. V lost 2 bases and J 3 bases, leaving 2 bases between the germline ends. The CDR3 spans 12 residues. This CDR3 reads CASSPGYNEQFF. The CDR3 bases are TGTGCCAGCTCACCAGGCTACAATGAGCAGTTCTTC.

The rearrangement links TRBV21-1 to TRBJ1-1. TRBV21-1 is labeled a pseudogene. CDR3 length: 14 residues. CDR3 residues: CASSKAGRTTEAFF. The DNA for the CDR3 is TGTGCCAGCAGCAAGGCGGGGCGCACCACTGAAGCTTTCTTT.

The rearrangement uses TRBV7-2 and TRBJ2-3, with 9 bases identical to TRBD1. J gave up 4 bases and V 8 bases, and 10 bases lay outside the gene matches. Germline lookup yields CDR1 SGHTA and CDR2 FQGNSA. CDR3 length equals 15 residues. The CDR3 sequence: CASLPGTGWADTQYF. The CDR3 nucleotides are TGTGCCAGCTTACCCGGGACAGGGTGGGCAGATACGCAGTATTTT.

This rearrangement joins TRBV19 to TRBJ1-1; D is possibly TRBD1 (5 bases). CDR1 LNHDA and CDR2 SQIVND come from the germline V gene (reference sequence). V was trimmed by 5 bases and J by 1 base, leaving 11 bases between them. The CDR3 length is 14 residues. The CDR3 spells CASSPPQGNTEAFF. The CDR3 DNA follows: TGTGCCAGTAGTCCACCCCAGGGGAACACTGAAGCTTTCTTT.

The DNA for the CDR3 is TGTGCCAGCAGCGTCTCGGGACCGAGCTCCTACAATGAGCAGTTCTTC. Its translation is CASSVSGPSSYNEQFF. This sequence joins TRBV9 and TRBJ2-1, with D tentatively TRBD1 or TRBD2 (5 bases each). Germline CDR1 reads SGDLS; CDR2 reads YYNGEE. This CDR3 is 16 amino acids long. The V and J ends lost 2 bases and 0 bases respectively, with 12 bases between them.

The chain combines TRBV28 with TRBJ1-2, with TRBD1 identical over 7 bases. V lost 5 bases and J lost 2; bases outside the gene matches: 5. In germline, CDR1 is MDHEN, CDR2 SYDVKM. The CDR3 extends over 14 amino acids. The CDR3 reads CASSVQGGNYGYTF. The CDR3 coding sequence is TGTGCCAGCAGTGTTCAGGGGGGAAACTATGGCTACACCTTC.

This chain uses TRBV6-6 with TRBJ1-2; D not resolved. Germline assignment: CDR1 MNHNY and CDR2 SVGAGI (reference sequence). V was shortened by 2 bases and J by 7 bases, with 14 bases between the two germline ends. CDR3 size: 14 residues. The CDR3 spells CASSYGWGYGGYTF. DNA of the CDR3: TGTGCCAGCAGTTACGGATGGGGTTACGGTGGCTACACCTTC.

The chain carries TRBV18 and TRBJ1-1; TRBD1 might be the D (6 bases). The CDR3 runs to 15 residues. Looked up from germline, CDR1 is KGHSH and CDR2 is LQKENI. Trimming left V 6 bases short and J 1 base short, with 15 bases between. The CDR3, as DNA: TGTGCCAGCTCGCCCCAGGGGAGTTCGAACACTGAAGCTTTCTTT. It codes for CASSPQGSSNTEAFF.

This clone has just one count. In DNA form, the CDR3 reads TGTGCCAGCAGTGACCCGGGACAACAAGAGACCCAGTACTTC. It yields the protein CASSDPGQQETQYF. V usage is TRBV2 and J usage is TRBJ2-5; perhaps TRBD1 as D (6 bases). This CDR3 comprises 14 residues. The germline gives CDR1 SNHLY, CDR2 FYNNEI. Trimming took off 3 bases at V and 2 bases at J, with 10 bases between the two ends.

The rearrangement links TRBV2 to TRBJ1-1, with 9 nucleotides matching TRBD1. Germline V gene sequence: CDR1 SNHLY, CDR2 FYNNEI. The CDR3 contains 13 residues. The trim removed 8 bases at V and 1 base at J, leaving 2 bases unmatched. CDR3 region: CASQDRGNTEAFF. In nucleotides, the CDR3 is TGTGCCAGCCAGGACAGGGGGAACACTGAAGCTTTCTTT.

This rearrangement joins TRBV6-5 to TRBJ2-7; 10 positions match TRBD1. V lost 8 bases, J lost 6 bases, and 13 bases stayed unmatched. The CDR3 is made up of 15 amino acids. Germline V gene lookup returns CDR1 MNHEY and CDR2 SVGAGI. The CDR3 is CASLGTGVWPREQYF. CDR3 in DNA: TGTGCCAGCTTAGGGACAGGGGTTTGGCCTCGCGAGCAGTACTTC.

The chain employs TRBV6-6 and TRBJ1-1; weak D call: TRBD1 (5 bases). Germline lookup yields CDR1 MNHNY and CDR2 SVGAGI (reference sequence). V was shortened by 6 bases and J by 4 bases, with 18 bases between the two germline ends. CDR3 length equals 15 residues. CDR3: CASRPPGTTGTEAFF. CDR3 coding DNA: TGTGCCAGCAGACCTCCCGGGACGACGGGCACTGAAGCTTTCTTT.

V gene TRBV5-1 combines with J gene TRBJ2-1; unclear D gene. The CDR3 has 13 residues. Germline V gene data show CDR1 as SGHRS and CDR2 as YFSETQ. The V gene lost 4 bases and the J gene lost 7 bases, with 12 bases spanning the gap. The CDR3 sequence: CASSPAATNEQFF. The CDR3 region has the DNA TGCGCCAGCAGCCCGGCCGCGACAAATGAGCAGTTCTTC.

This sequence joins TRBV6-5 and TRBJ1-2; 7 bases agree with TRBD1. V trimming: 2 bases; J trimming: 4 bases; junction bases outside the gene matches: 4. Germline CDR1 reads MNHEY; CDR2 reads SVGAGI. The CDR3 sequence is 14 residues long. The CDR3 sequence: CASSYTTGSYGYTF. The CDR3 bases are TGTGCCAGCAGTTACACGACAGGGTCCTATGGCTACACCTTC.

The rearrangement uses TRBV7-9 and TRBJ2-5; D not resolved. The CDR3 extends over 11 amino acids. V was cut by 6 bases and J by 3 bases, with 5 bases left in between. Per the germline V gene, CDR1 is SEHNR and CDR2 is FQNEAQ (reference sequence). CDR3 nucleotide sequence: TGTGCCAGCAGTACGGAAGAGACCCAGTACTTC. This sequence encodes CASSTEETQYF.

V is TRBV10-1 and J is TRBJ2-3; D is possibly TRBD2 (7 bases). Germline V gene data show CDR1 as WNHNN and CDR2 as SYGVQD (reference sequence). This CDR3 spans 15 amino acids. The V gene lost 11 bases and the J gene lost 0 bases, with 18 bases spanning the gap. The CDR3 DNA reads as TGCGCCGGACCGGGGCGGGGGCCCAGCACAGATACGCAGTATTTT. It specifies CAGPGRGPSTDTQYF.

The rearrangement joins TRBV7-3 to TRBJ2-5; perhaps TRBD2 as D (6 bases). CDR3 length: 18 residues. Germline-derived CDR1 and CDR2 are SGHTA and FQGTGA. V dropped 4 bases and J dropped 0 bases, with 21 bases sitting between them. CDR3 nucleotide sequence: TGTGCCAGCAGCTCCCCAGGAGCGGGCATCGATTACCAAGAGACCCAGTACTTC. It translates to CASSSPGAGIDYQETQYF.

This chain joins TRBV11-2 and TRBJ1-1, with 9 nucleotides matching TRBD1. The germline V gene has CDR1 SGHAT and CDR2 FQNNGV. After removal of 2 bases from V and 2 bases from J, the junction contained 6 bases not matched to a gene. This CDR3 has 16 residues. CDR3 residues: CASSLLPGQGNTEAFF. As DNA, the CDR3 is TGTGCCAGCAGCTTACTGCCGGGACAGGGTAACACTGAAGCTTTCTTT.

This clone was detected only once. The V gene is TRBV9, the J gene TRBJ1-4; unclear D gene. This CDR3 is 15 amino acids long. Germline V CDR1 and CDR2: SGDLS, YYNGEE. V lost 3 bases to trimming and J lost 4 bases, with 13 bases between them. The CDR3 DNA reads as TGTGCCAGCAGCGCCCGGGTGGGAGGTAATGAAAAACTGTTTTTT. Translation gives CASSARVGGNEKLFF.

The V call is TRBV5-1, the J call TRBJ2-1; D call uncertain. Germline V CDR1 and CDR2: SGHRS, YFSETQ. Trimming cost V 2 bases and J 0 bases, with 9 bases left between them. CDR3 size: 15 residues. Written as DNA, the CDR3 is TGCGCCAGCAGCTTAGACTTGAGCTCCTACAATGAGCAGTTCTTC. Protein: CASSLDLSSYNEQFF.

The rearrangement joins TRBV4-1 to TRBJ1-1; maybe TRBD1 (6 bases). Germline lookup yields CDR1 MGHRA and CDR2 YSYEKL. The CDR3 is 15 amino acids. V gave up 1 base and J gave up 2 bases, with 11 bases separating them. CDR3 loop: CASSQVTGKNTEAFF. In nucleotides, the CDR3 is TGCGCCAGCAGCCAAGTCACAGGGAAAAACACTGAAGCTTTCTTT.

The gene calls are TRBV9 and TRBJ1-1; 9 bases align to TRBD1. With 3 bases clipped from V and 7 bases from J, the junction kept 10 bases outside the gene matches. Germline assignment: CDR1 SGDLS and CDR2 YYNGEE. The CDR3 consists of 15 residues. CDR3 nucleotide sequence: TGTGCCAGCAGCGGAGGACCGACAGGGGGATTTGAAGCTTTCTTT. It is translated as CASSGGPTGGFEAFF.